These 19 T cell receptor beta chains originate from one sample sequenced in a study of blood T cell repertoires in COVID-19. Measured with immunoSEQ multiplex PCR; TCRdb has only the in-frame clones, and not every one. The sample consists of about 110,000 clones, 88% of them appearing once. Sequencing was done on a sample of peripheral blood. These receptors were taken from a human donor in a cohort sampled during active COVID-19.

About this clone itself: Other DNA sequences in the sample encode the same CDR3. V gene TRBV7-6 combines with J gene TRBJ1-4; D may be TRBD1 (6 bases). Germline CDR1 and CDR2: SGHVS and FNYEAQ. The CDR3 loop spans 14 amino acids. Trimming removed 5 bases from V and 5 bases from J, with 12 bases in between. The CDR3 region has the DNA TGTGCCAGCAGCGAGGACAGAACGAATGAAAAACTGTTTTTT. Translation: CASSEDRTNEKLFF.

The chain couples TRBV18 to TRBJ2-2, with TRBD2 matching 7 bases. This CDR3 region has 17 residues. Trimming cost V 1 base and J 2 bases; bases outside gene matches: 7. Germline V gives CDR1 KGHSH, CDR2 LQKENI. The DNA of the CDR3 is TGTGCCAGCTCACCACGGGGCGGGGGACTCAACACCGGGGAGCTGTTTTTT. Translated: CASSPRGGGLNTGELFF.

The chain recombines TRBV4-2 with TRBJ1-2; 10 bases map to TRBD1. V lost 5 bases and J lost 3; bases outside the gene matches: 15. Germline CDR1 LGHNA, CDR2 YNFKEQ. The CDR3 contains 18 residues. The CDR3 bases are TGTGCCAGCAGCGTCCGGACCTTCACCGGGACAGGGGACTATGGCTACACCTTC. This translates into CASSVRTFTGTGDYGYTF.

This rearrangement joins TRBV6-6 to TRBJ1-1, with a tentative D call TRBD1 (6 bases). Germline CDR1 MNHNY, CDR2 SVGAGI (reference sequence). Trimming removed 5 bases at V and 1 base at J, with 11 bases between. The CDR3 consists of 14 residues. The DNA of the CDR3 is TGTGCCAGCAGTACTCCGACAGGGAACACTGAAGCTTTCTTT. This gives the protein CASSTPTGNTEAFF.

The chain recombines TRBV18 with TRBJ2-1; 8 nucleotides agree with TRBD2. Germline V gene sequence: CDR1 KGHSH, CDR2 LQKENI. After removal of 1 base from V and 5 bases from J, the junction contained 4 bases not matched to a gene. The CDR3 totals 15 residues. The DNA of the CDR3 is TGTGCCAGCTCACCACTTAGCGGGGTGGACAATGAGCAGTTCTTC. Translation gives CASSPLSGVDNEQFF.

The V call is TRBV9, the J call TRBJ2-5; the D gene is possibly TRBD1 (6 bases). The CDR3 has 14 residues. Germline lookup yields CDR1 SGDLS and CDR2 YYNGEE. Trimming removed 0 bases from V and 5 bases from J, with 11 bases in between. CDR3 sequence: CASSVGGGRETQYF. CDR3 in DNA: TGTGCCAGCAGCGTAGGTGGGGGCCGGGAGACCCAGTACTTC.

This chain links TRBV5-4 with TRBJ2-5, with D perhaps TRBD2 (7 bases). The CDR3 is 17 amino acids. CDR1 SGHNT and CDR2 YYREEE come from the germline V gene (reference sequence). V was trimmed by 4 bases and J by 1 base, leaving 20 bases between them. CDR3 residues: CASSGGPLRGGQETQYF. As DNA, the CDR3 is TGTGCCAGCAGCGGAGGCCCCCTGAGGGGGGGCCAAGAGACCCAGTACTTC.

The chain employs TRBV28 and TRBJ1-6; 10 bases agree with TRBD1. CDR1 and CDR2 (germline): MDHEN, SYDVKM. CDR3 size: 16 residues. V lost 2 bases and J lost 8; bases outside the gene matches: 6. DNA of the CDR3: TGTGCCAGCAGTTTACCCCGACAGGGGGCGTATTCACCCCTCCACTTT. This translates into CASSLPRQGAYSPLHF.

The chain links TRBV6-1 to TRBJ2-7, with D possibly TRBD2 on 7 matching bases. The germline gives CDR1 MNHNS, CDR2 SASEGT. This CDR3 contains 17 residues. Trimming pared 4 bases from V and 0 bases from J, leaving 19 bases between. CDR3 coding DNA: TGTGCCAGCAGTGGAGGGGGGGAGGGCCCTCACTCCTACGAGCAGTACTTC. This encodes CASSGGGEGPHSYEQYF.

The chain links TRBV19 to TRBJ2-7, with 8 bases identical to TRBD2. This CDR3 is 14 amino acids long. V shed 6 bases and J 0 bases; nucleotides not matched to a gene: 4. Germline V gene lookup returns CDR1 LNHDA and CDR2 SQIVND (reference sequence). In DNA, the CDR3 is TGTGCCAGTAGCATCGGGGGGGGCTCCTACGAGCAGTACTTC. Translating gives CASSIGGGSYEQYF. Supplemented by reference TRBV19 and TRBJ2-7, the full variable domain reads DGGITQSPKYLFRKEGQNVTLSCEQNLNHDAMYWYRQDPGQGLRLIYYSQIVNDFQKGDIAEGYSVSREKKESFPLTVTSAQKNPTAFYLCASSIGGGSYEQYFGPGTRLTVT.

The J gene is TRBJ1-1, the V gene TRBV10-3; D gene unclear. The V and J ends lost 1 base and 3 bases respectively, with 12 bases between them. This CDR3 contains 15 residues. Germline V gives CDR1 ENHRY, CDR2 SYGVKD. The CDR3 protein is CAISEFDTGDTEAFF. Here the CDR3 DNA reads TGTGCCATCAGTGAGTTCGACACCGGGGACACTGAAGCTTTCTTT.

The chain couples TRBV19 to TRBJ2-2, with unresolved D. CDR3 length equals 13 residues. Germline V lookup: CDR1 LNHDA, CDR2 SQIVND (reference sequence). V lost 6 bases and J 0 bases, leaving 5 bases between the germline ends. CDR3 DNA sequence: TGTGCCAGTAGGGCCGCGAACACCGGGGAGCTGTTTTTT. Protein: CASRAANTGELFF.

V usage is TRBV7-9 and J usage is TRBJ2-3; 8 nucleotides line up with TRBD1. CDR3 length: 16 residues. Germline values: CDR1 SEHNR, CDR2 FQNEAQ (reference sequence). With 6 bases clipped from V and 4 bases from J, the junction kept 12 bases outside the gene matches. In nucleotides, the CDR3 is TGTGCCAGCAGTAGGACAGGGTATGAGGTAGCAGATACGCAGTATTTT. Translated: CASSRTGYEVADTQYF.

The chain is built from TRBV20-1 and TRBJ1-1; no reliable D call. V was shortened by 3 bases and J by 5 bases, with 13 bases between the two germline ends. Germline V gives CDR1 DFQATT, CDR2 SNEGSKA (reference sequence). The CDR3 runs to 13 residues. The CDR3 nucleotides are TGCAGTGCTAGTCTTGGAGGGAAAACTGAAGCTTTCTTT. Residues: CSASLGGKTEAFF.

This chain connects TRBV19 to TRBJ2-7, with a possible D match to TRBD1 (6 bases). The CDR3 consists of 14 residues. CDR1 is LNHDA, CDR2 SQIVND, per germline (reference sequence). V lost 2 bases to trimming and J lost 6 bases, with 14 bases between them. The CDR3 protein is CASSIRGQGGEQYF. The CDR3 DNA reads as TGTGCCAGTAGTATAAGGGGACAAGGAGGCGAGCAGTACTTC.

The chain joins TRBV5-8 to TRBJ2-5; D possibly corresponds to TRBD2 (5 bases). CDR1 is SGHTS, CDR2 YDEGEE, per germline. The CDR3 has 13 residues. V dropped 3 bases and J dropped 3 bases, with 9 bases sitting between them. CDR3 DNA: TGTGCCAGCAGCTCCCCCGGGAAAGAGACCCAGTACTTC. This codes for CASSSPGKETQYF. Variable domain in full (rest from reference TRBV5-8 and TRBJ2-5): EAGVTQSPTHLIKTRGQQATLRCSPISGHTSVYWYQQALGLGLQFLLWYDEGEERNRGNFPPRFSGRQFPNYSSELNVNALELEDSALYLCASSSPGKETQYFGPGTRLLVL.

The V and J genes are TRBV9 and TRBJ2-1, with TRBD1 matching over 7 bases. Germline CDR1 and CDR2: SGDLS and YYNGEE. CDR3 length equals 15 residues. V trimming: 4 bases; J trimming: 6 bases; junction bases outside the gene matches: 10. As DNA, the CDR3 is TGTGCCAGCAGCACCTACAGGGGAATTCCCAATGAGCAGTTCTTC. Amino acids: CASSTYRGIPNEQFF.

CDR3 sequence: CSARPLWEQYF. The CDR3 DNA is TGCAGTGCTAGACCCCTATGGGAGCAGTACTTC. The chain combines TRBV20-1 with TRBJ2-7; D is unclear. This CDR3 is 11 amino acids long. Germline CDR1 and CDR2: DFQATT and SNEGSKA (reference sequence). V dropped 2 bases and J dropped 7 bases, with 9 bases sitting between them.

CDR3 in amino acids: CRVDRGYEQFF. CDR3 in DNA: TGCAGGGTGGACAGGGGATATGAGCAGTTCTTC. This chain joins TRBV29-1 and TRBJ2-1; 9 nucleotides match TRBD1. The CDR3 length is 11 residues. CDR1 is SQVTM and CDR2 is ANQGSEA in the germline V gene.